Following are 20 T cell receptor beta chains from one sample sequenced in a study of cytomegalovirus exposure and HLA in healthy donors. A multiplex PCR was run with 60 Vbeta primers and 13 Jbeta primers. The method was immunoSEQ multiplex PCR; TCRdb's version includes in-frame clones alone and lacks a portion of them. The specimen's table records about 200,000 clones. Sequencing was done on a sample of PBMCs. The receptors shown here come from a man under 40 in good health and CMV-seronegative.

The J gene is TRBJ2-1, the V gene TRBV5-1; weak D call: TRBD2 (6 bases). The CDR3 has 15 residues. Germline V gene lookup returns CDR1 SGHRS and CDR2 YFSETQ. V was clipped by 1 base and J by 4 bases, with 12 bases between them. The chain's CDR3 is CASSLYGSDYNEQFF. The CDR3 DNA follows: TGCGCCAGCAGCTTGTACGGGAGCGATTACAATGAGCAGTTCTTC.

The CDR3 sequence is CASSIVGLAAYNEQFF. Here the CDR3 DNA reads TGTGCCAGTAGTATAGTTGGACTAGCAGCCTACAATGAGCAGTTCTTC. This chain links TRBV19 with TRBJ2-1, with TRBD2 matching over 8 bases. Trimming removed 1 base from V and 2 bases from J; junction bases left unmatched: 4. The CDR3 runs 16 residues. Germline V gives CDR1 LNHDA, CDR2 SQIVND (reference sequence).

This chain joins TRBV2 and TRBJ1-1, with 7 positions matching TRBD1. CDR1 and CDR2 (germline): SNHLY, FYNNEI. Losses at the gene ends were 7 bases for V and 1 base for J; bases not matched to a gene: 6. The CDR3 spans 14 residues. The CDR3 here is CASTPPGGNTEAFF. CDR3 sequence (DNA): TGTGCCAGCACCCCGCCAGGGGGGAACACTGAAGCTTTCTTT.

The chain employs TRBV9 and TRBJ1-5; the D gene is possibly TRBD1 (5 bases). From germline, CDR1 is SGDLS and CDR2 YYNGEE. CDR3 length: 13 residues. V was clipped by 4 bases and J by 7 bases, with 12 bases between them. The chain's CDR3 is CASSLGAQQPQHF. In DNA, the CDR3 is TGTGCCAGCAGCTTAGGGGCTCAGCAGCCCCAGCATTTT.

The chain recombines TRBV5-1 with TRBJ2-1; tentatively, D is TRBD2 (5 bases). The CDR3 length is 16 residues. Germline V CDR1 and CDR2: SGHRS, YFSETQ. The V end was cut by 4 bases, the J end by 6 bases, with 20 bases between. As DNA, the CDR3 is TGCGCCAGCAGCGTCCCTAGCAGTGTGGGTAGCAATGAGCAGTTCTTC. Residues: CASSVPSSVGSNEQFF.

The rearrangement uses TRBV27 and TRBJ1-5; possibly TRBD1 for D (5 bases). The CDR3 runs 18 residues. Germline CDR1 reads MNHEY; CDR2 reads SMNVEV (reference sequence). Trimming shortened V by 6 bases and J by 4 bases, and 25 bases separated the two germline ends. In DNA, the CDR3 is TGTGCCAGCAGACCTATCAGATCGGGACGGGGGGGAAATCAGCCCCAGCATTTT. Amino acid sequence: CASRPIRSGRGGNQPQHF.

The rearrangement uses TRBV27 and TRBJ1-5; the D is unclear. The CDR3 has 17 amino acids. Trimming removed 0 bases from V and 1 base from J, with 13 bases in between. The germline gives CDR1 MNHEY, CDR2 SMNVEV (reference sequence). CDR3 DNA sequence: TGTGCCAGCAGTTTATCATGGGAGCTAGGAAGCAATCAGCCCCAGCATTTT. This codes for CASSLSWELGSNQPQHF.

This chain uses TRBV6-1 with TRBJ1-5, with 8 bases lining up with TRBD1. The CDR3 runs to 18 residues. Germline V CDR1 and CDR2: MNHNS, SASEGT. The junction had 8 bases not matched to a gene; V was cut back by 1 base and J by 0 bases. CDR3 sequence reads: CASSEGAGGLYSNQPQHF. The DNA of the CDR3 is TGTGCCAGCAGTGAAGGGGCAGGGGGCCTGTATAGCAATCAGCCCCAGCATTTT.

The chain's CDR3 is CASSYGAGGNQETQYF. DNA for the CDR3: TGTGCCAGCAGCTATGGGGCGGGGGGGAATCAAGAGACCCAGTACTTC. The chain is built from TRBV7-9 and TRBJ2-5, with 9 bases matching TRBD2. Germline-derived CDR1 and CDR2 are SEHNR and FQNEAQ (reference sequence). This CDR3 is 16 amino acids long. After removal of 4 bases from V and 2 bases from J, the junction contained 8 bases not matched to a gene.

The chain combines TRBV28 with TRBJ2-1; D unresolved. V was pared by 2 bases and J by 4 bases, with 9 bases between. The CDR3 consists of 14 residues. CDR1 is MDHEN, CDR2 SYDVKM, per germline. CDR3 nucleotides: TGTGCCAGCAGTTTAGCGGCAACATACAATGAGCAGTTCTTC. Translating gives CASSLAATYNEQFF.

The V and J genes are TRBV28 and TRBJ2-7; D gene ambiguous. Germline CDR1 and CDR2: MDHEN and SYDVKM. The CDR3 contains 12 residues. V lost 5 bases, J lost 2 bases, and 7 bases lay in between. The CDR3 reads CASSPVAYEQYF. CDR3 coding DNA: TGTGCCAGCAGTCCAGTCGCCTACGAGCAGTACTTC.

The rearrangement links TRBV5-4 to TRBJ2-2, with D possibly being TRBD1 (6 bases). CDR1 is SGHNT, CDR2 YYREEE, per germline (reference sequence). The CDR3 length is 15 residues. Between the trimmed V and J ends, which lost 4 bases and 4 bases, there was a span of 14 bases. CDR3 sequence reads: CASSLARGPTGELFF. CDR3 sequence (DNA): TGTGCCAGCAGCCTCGCCAGGGGTCCCACCGGGGAGCTGTTTTTT.

The V and J genes are TRBV9 and TRBJ1-2, with 8 positions matching TRBD1. V shed 3 bases and J 4 bases; nucleotides not matched to a gene: 5. Germline CDR1 SGDLS, CDR2 YYNGEE. This CDR3 is built from 14 residues. CDR3: CASSEGGTGYGYTF. For the CDR3, the DNA is TGTGCCAGCAGCGAGGGGGGGACAGGCTATGGCTACACCTTC.

The chain combines TRBV30 with TRBJ2-3; 9 bases are a match to TRBD2. V lost 0 bases and J lost 1; bases outside the gene matches: 5. CDR1 is GTSNPN and CDR2 is SVGIG in the germline V gene (reference sequence). The length of the CDR3 is 16 residues. The CDR3 protein is CAWSVLSGSGTDTQYF. For the CDR3, the DNA is TGTGCCTGGAGTGTACTTAGCGGGAGTGGCACAGATACGCAGTATTTT.

This rearrangement joins TRBV11-3 to TRBJ2-2, with TRBD2 as a possible D gene (6 bases). Germline V CDR1 and CDR2: SGHNT, YENEEA. Trimming cost V 3 bases and J 0 bases, with 17 bases left between them. This CDR3 spans 18 amino acids. As DNA, the CDR3 is TGTGCCAGCAGCTTCCCCCTCTTAGGGACTGCGAACACCGGGGAGCTGTTTTTT. It yields the protein CASSFPLLGTANTGELFF.

The chain combines TRBV5-1 with TRBJ2-6; a weak D match, TRBD1 (5 bases). V was pared by 7 bases and J by 2 bases, with 19 bases between. Germline CDR1 reads SGHRS; CDR2 reads YFSETQ. The CDR3 contains 17 residues. CDR3 residues: CASGPWFGATGANVLTF. Written as DNA, the CDR3 is TGCGCCAGCGGGCCGTGGTTTGGGGCGACTGGGGCCAACGTCCTGACTTTC.

The rearrangement uses TRBV28 and TRBJ2-7, with D possibly TRBD2 on 7 matching bases. Germline V gives CDR1 MDHEN, CDR2 SYDVKM. Trimming took 6 bases from V and 3 from J, leaving 15 bases between them. The CDR3 totals 14 residues. CDR3 protein: CASRGGGTRYEQYF. The DNA of the CDR3 is TGTGCCAGCAGGGGAGGGGGAACGCGCTACGAGCAGTACTTC.

The genes are TRBV28 and TRBJ1-1, with a tentative D call TRBD1 (5 bases). From germline, CDR1 is MDHEN and CDR2 SYDVKM. Trimming cost V 2 bases and J 10 bases, with 29 bases left between them. This CDR3 has 18 amino acids. For the CDR3, the DNA is TGTGCCAGCAGTTTAGGTGCGCTGGGACCCTCTCAGACTAGGGGAGCTTTCTTT. Translation: CASSLGALGPSQTRGAFF. Combining the CDR3 with reference TRBV28 and TRBJ1-1 gives the whole variable domain DVKVTQSSRYLVKRTGEKVFLECVQDMDHENMFWYRQDPGLGLRLIYFSYDVKMKEKGDIPEGYSVSREKKERFSLILESASTNQTSMYLCASSLGALGPSQTRGAFFGQGTRLTVV.

The chain recombines TRBV5-1 with TRBJ2-2, with 9 bases that match TRBD2. The V and J ends lost 4 bases and 2 bases, in that order; junction bases with no gene match: 6. The CDR3 totals 16 residues. Germline-derived CDR1 and CDR2 are SGHRS and YFSETQ. The CDR3 DNA reads TGCGCCAGCAGCCCCCAGACTAGCGGTAACACCGGGGAGCTGTTTTTT. This sequence encodes CASSPQTSGNTGELFF.

The V call is TRBV28, the J call TRBJ2-3; TRBD1 agrees at 10 bases. CDR1 is MDHEN, CDR2 SYDVKM, per germline. V gave up 6 bases and J gave up 4 bases; unmatched junction bases: 7. This CDR3 has 15 amino acids. DNA for the CDR3: TGTGCCAGCAGCCGAGGGACAGGGGCGGCAGATACGCAGTATTTT. Its translation is CASSRGTGAADTQYF.